Described below is a single T cell receptor beta chain sequence and its context. What it recognizes is unknown. This sequence may be a read error, since a much larger clone differs from it by one base. TCRbeta libraries were built with three rounds of nested PCR, modified from ARM-PCR. TCRdb called the multiplex PCR reads again in MiXCR, with one record for every CDR3 protein. Of around 99,000 distinct CDR3 sequences in the sample, about 64% were seen once. This CDR3 has 14 amino acids. In germline, CDR1 is PRHDT, CDR2 FYEKMQ (reference sequence). This sample's RNA came from whole unsorted tissue. The normal lung tissue was taken more than 3 cm from the tumor edge. This specimen belongs to a study of tumor and adjacent non-tumor tissue in lung cancer. Notes on the study in general: Tumor repertoires had a smaller top 100 clone share than normal lung. Tumor tissue had significantly higher TCR diversity than normal lung.

Sequencing was performed on distant non-tumor lung tissue. The clonotype originates from a man in his 60s with non-small cell lung cancer. J is TRBJ1-4 and V is TRBV13, with 8 bases that match TRBD1. In DNA, the CDR3 is TGTACCAGCAGCCAACAGGGGGGTGCGGAAAAACTGTTTTTT. Its translation is CTSSQQGGAEKLFF.